The rows below give T cell receptor beta chains drawn from one sample of a study of beta chain features in type 1 diabetes. This table comes from immunoSEQ multiplex PCR, and its TCRdb copy is limited to in-frame clones, with some not included. The sample has about 140,000 clones, 10% seen once; the top ten hold 1.3%. Sequencing input: naive CD4+ T cells from blood. These receptors all stem from a young man in good health. The CDR3 runs from the conserved cysteine through the conserved F or W. Each record gives: D gene, V gene, clone size, J gene, CDR3 DNA, CDR3 protein. A D gene is named only where the DNA matches it firmly. Clone size is shown for a subset of rows, as once, few, many or a class of expanded clone.

>.|TRBV11-2|few|TRBJ1-2
TGTGCCAGCAGCTTCAACGGTTATGGCTACACCTTC
CASSFNGYGYTF
>TRBD1|TRBV27|.|TRBJ2-1
TGTGCCAGCAGTTTAGTCGGACAGGGCCCATACAATGAGCAGTTCTTC
CASSLVGQGPYNEQFF
>.|TRBV20-1|few|TRBJ2-7
TGCAGTGCTAGCGGGGAGGACGAGCAGTACTTC
CSASGEDEQYF
>TRBD1|TRBV19|few|TRBJ2-5
TGTGCCAGTAGTCCAAAGGGGACAGCTTTGTTAGAGACCCAGTACTTC
CASSPKGTALLETQYF
>TRBD1|TRBV28|.|TRBJ1-2
TGTGCCAGCAGTCAGGGACAGGGGGCGGGTGGCTACACCTTC
CASSQGQGAGGYTF
>.|TRBV7-2|few|TRBJ1-2
TGTGCCAGCAGCCCCGTGGACAGAGCCCCAAACTATGGCTACACCTTC
CASSPVDRAPNYGYTF
>.|TRBV19|.|TRBJ1-5
TGTGCCAGTAGTATTCGGGGGACGCAGCCCCAGCATTTT
CASSIRGTQPQHF
>TRBD2|TRBV5-1|.|TRBJ2-5
TGCGCCAGCAGCTTCGGGGGGGCCCAAGAGACCCAGTACTTC
CASSFGGAQETQYF
>TRBD1|TRBV28|few|TRBJ1-5
TGTGCCAGCATGAAAACAGGGGGTATGGGGCAGCCCCAGCATTTT
CASMKTGGMGQPQHF
>.|TRBV6-1|few|TRBJ2-7
TGTGCCAGCAGTCCCCGGACAGTTACCTACGAGCAGTACTTC
CASSPRTVTYEQYF
>TRBD1|TRBV9|few|TRBJ2-2
TGTGCCAGCAGCGTAGAAGTAGGGGGCCCAACCGGGGAGCTGTTTTTT
CASSVEVGGPTGELFF
>TRBD1|TRBV11-2|few|TRBJ1-4
TGTGCCAGCAGCTTAGATTTGACAGGGGTGGCTAATGAAAAACTGTTTTTT
CASSLDLTGVANEKLFF
>TRBD1|TRBV18|few|TRBJ2-1
TGTGCCAGCTCACCGGGACAGGGTGCGGGGTTTAATTACAATGAGCAGTTCTTC
CASSPGQGAGFNYNEQFF
>TRBD1|TRBV11-2|few|TRBJ2-5
TGTGCCAGCAGCTTAATACGACAGGGTTGGGGGACCCAGTACTTC
CASSLIRQGWGTQYF
>TRBD2|TRBV7-2|.|TRBJ2-1
TGTGCCAGCAGCGGACTACGGGGGGGGAGTGAGCAGTTCTTC
CASSGLRGGSEQFF
>TRBD1|TRBV15|.|TRBJ1-4
TGTGCCACCATTGATGTTCCAGGACAGGGGACGGGGAAACTGTTTTTT
CATIDVPGQGTGKLFF
>TRBD2|TRBV9|.|TRBJ2-5
TGTGCCAGCAGCACCCGTCTAGCGGGGGCTGGGGTGACCCAGTACTTC
CASSTRLAGAGVTQYF
>.|TRBV29-1|few|TRBJ1-2
TGCAGCGTAAGCATGCTAACTAACTATGGCTACACCTTC
CSVSMLTNYGYTF
>.|TRBV5-6|many|TRBJ2-6
TGTGCCAGCAGGCTACAGGGCTCTGGGGCCAACGTCCTGACTTTC
CASRLQGSGANVLTF
>TRBD2|TRBV5-4|many|TRBJ2-3
TGTGCCAGCAGCCCCGGGACTAGCGGGGGAACAGATACGCAGTATTTT
CASSPGTSGGTDTQYF
>.|TRBV6-1|few|TRBJ1-2
TGTGCCAGCAGCGCACAGGGAAGCTATGGCTACACCTTC
CASSAQGSYGYTF
>.|TRBV2|.|TRBJ1-4
TGTGCCAGCACCGGAGAGACAACTAATGAAAAACTGTTTTTT
CASTGETTNEKLFF
>TRBD1|TRBV5-1|.|TRBJ1-2
TGCGCCAGCAGTCCGGGACAGACTAACTATGGCTACACCTTC
CASSPGQTNYGYTF
>TRBD2|TRBV5-4|.|TRBJ2-3
TGTGCCAGCAGAAGCGGGACTAGCGGGGACCCCGCTAGCACAGATACGCAGTATTTT
CASRSGTSGDPASTDTQYF
>TRBD1|TRBV25-1|.|TRBJ2-3
TGTGCCAGCAGCACACTTGGGACAGGGGAGGATACGCAGTATTTT
CASSTLGTGEDTQYF
>.|TRBV7-2|.|TRBJ2-5
TGTGCCAGCAGCCCGATGGTGAATCGGGAGACCCAGTACTTC
CASSPMVNRETQYF
>TRBD1|TRBV7-2|.|TRBJ2-2
TGTGCCAGCAGCGCGCGTCACCTGGGACAGGGAAACACCGGGGAGCTGTTTTTT
CASSARHLGQGNTGELFF
>TRBD1|TRBV7-9|.|TRBJ2-7
TGTGCCAGCAGCCCGACAGGGGACTACGAGCAGTACTTC
CASSPTGDYEQYF
>.|TRBV7-9|.|TRBJ1-1
TGTGCCAGCAGCTTGGTGGGCAGGCCGGGGACTGAAGCTTTCTTT
CASSLVGRPGTEAFF
>TRBD1|TRBV11-2|.|TRBJ2-7
TGTGCCAGCAGCGCGGACAGGTACTACGAGCAGTACTTC
CASSADRYYEQYF
>.|TRBV5-1|.|TRBJ2-3
TGCGCCAGCTCATCAACCCGGGGGAGCACAGATACGCAGTATTTT
CASSSTRGSTDTQYF
>.|TRBV4-2|few|TRBJ1-3
TGTGCCAGCAGCCAAGCTATAGCGGGCATCTATGGAAACACCATATATTTT
CASSQAIAGIYGNTIYF
>.|TRBV30|few|TRBJ1-1
TGTGCCTGGAAAGGAGGGGCTGAAGCTTTCTTT
CAWKGGAEAFF
>TRBD2|TRBV5-1|.|TRBJ2-1
TGCGCCAGCAGGCCGACTAGCGTCAGCTCCTACAATGAGCAGTTCTTC
CASRPTSVSSYNEQFF
>TRBD2|TRBV11-2|few|TRBJ2-4
TGTGCCAGCAGCTTAGGGACTAGCGGGGGGCTCCAGTACTTC
CASSLGTSGGLQYF
>TRBD2|TRBV5-4|.|TRBJ2-5
TGTGCCAGCAGCCCGATTTCGGGGGGCCAAGAGACCCAGTACTTC
CASSPISGGQETQYF
>TRBD1|TRBV11-3|.|TRBJ2-1
TGTGCCAGCAGCTTAGGGGGACAGGGAGCCTACAATGAGCAGTTCTTC
CASSLGGQGAYNEQFF
>.|TRBV6-1|few|TRBJ1-5
TGTGCCAGCAGTGAGAACAGGTTTCAGCCCCAGCATTTT
CASSENRFQPQHF
>.|TRBV11-2|.|TRBJ2-7
TGTGCCAGCAGCTCATCCGGCTACGAGCAGTACTTC
CASSSSGYEQYF
>.|TRBV19|.|TRBJ1-5
TGTGCCAGTAGTCGCACAGGTAGCAATCAGCCCCAGCATTTT
CASSRTGSNQPQHF
>TRBD1|TRBV5-1|few|TRBJ2-5
TGCGCCAGCAGCCTCCAGACAGGGGAGACCCAGTACTTC
CASSLQTGETQYF
>.|TRBV5-5|few|TRBJ1-2
TGTGCCAGCAGCTTGGCCAGGGTCTCTAACTATGGCTACACCTTC
CASSLARVSNYGYTF
>.|TRBV30|many|TRBJ1-6
TGTGCCTGGAGCCCGTCAAGCTCACCCCTCCACTTT
CAWSPSSSPLHF
>TRBD2|TRBV11-3|.|TRBJ2-2
TGTGCCAGCAGCTTAGCAGGGACTAGCCTTACCACCGGGGAGCTGTTTTTT
CASSLAGTSLTTGELFF
>.|TRBV28|.|TRBJ1-5
TGTGCCAGCCGGGGAAATCAGCCCCAGCATTTT
CASRGNQPQHF
>.|TRBV25-1|few|TRBJ1-5
TGTGCCAGCACACGGGAGGCGGATAATCAGCCCCAGCATTTT
CASTREADNQPQHF
>TRBD2|TRBV6-5|.|TRBJ2-3
TGTGCCAGCAGTTACTCGCCTAGCGGGAGCACAGATACGCAGTATTTT
CASSYSPSGSTDTQYF
>.|TRBV18|.|TRBJ1-1
TGTGCCAGCTCACCACAAGACAGGAACACTGAAGCTTTCTTT
CASSPQDRNTEAFF